These 19 T cell receptor beta chains share one sample of origin, sequenced in a study of T cell responses to AZD1222 COVID-19 vaccine. Profiled with immunoSEQ multiplex PCR; TCRdb holds only in-frame clones, not every one. In the table there are about 140,000 clones, about 89% of which are singletons. The sample in question was peripheral blood, obtained 28 days after the second dose of the MenACWY control vaccine. These receptors came from an adult who received the MenACWY meningococcal vaccine as a control.

This chain links TRBV18 with TRBJ1-1, with no clear D. V shed 3 bases and J shed 3 bases, with 8 bases lying between them. CDR1 is KGHSH, CDR2 LQKENI, per germline. CDR3 size: 13 residues. The DNA of the CDR3 is TGTGCCAGCTCACCGGAAATCTACACTGAAGCTTTCTTT. Translation: CASSPEIYTEAFF.

The chain is built from TRBV9 and TRBJ2-1, with D tentatively TRBD1 (6 bases). The germline V gene has CDR1 SGDLS and CDR2 YYNGEE. Trimming removed 0 bases from V and 1 base from J, with 14 bases in between. This CDR3 contains 17 residues. The CDR3 DNA sequence: TGTGCCAGCAGCGTAGCTACAGGGCAGCGGTCCTACAATGAGCAGTTCTTC. Translating it yields CASSVATGQRSYNEQFF.

The rearrangement uses TRBV27 and TRBJ1-5; the D is unclear. CDR1 is MNHEY and CDR2 is SMNVEV in the germline V gene (reference sequence). CDR3 length equals 16 residues. V was pared by 5 bases and J by 0 bases, with 14 bases between. Here the CDR3 DNA reads TGTGCCAGCAGTCCCCTCGGCGAATATAGCAATCAGCCCCAGCATTTT. This codes for CASSPLGEYSNQPQHF.

V usage is TRBV9 and J usage is TRBJ1-4; D call uncertain. This CDR3 region has 16 residues. Germline-derived CDR1 and CDR2 are SGDLS and YYNGEE. Trimming shortened V by 0 bases and J by 4 bases, and 13 bases separated the two germline ends. CDR3 DNA: TGTGCCAGCAGCGTAGGTGGCCGGATTAATAATGAAAAACTGTTTTTT. It encodes CASSVGGRINNEKLFF.

The CDR3: CASSPSPGDTEAFF. In nucleotides, the CDR3 is TGTGCCAGCAGCCCCAGCCCAGGGGACACTGAAGCTTTCTTT. The genes are TRBV9 and TRBJ1-1; D possibly corresponds to TRBD1 (6 bases). CDR1 is SGDLS, CDR2 YYNGEE, per germline. Trimming stripped 4 bases from V and 3 bases from J, with 13 bases between. The CDR3 contains 14 residues.

The genes are TRBV7-7 and TRBJ2-3, with 10 bases identical to TRBD2. The CDR3 runs to 20 residues. The V gene's germline CDR1 is SSHAT and CDR2 FNYEAQ (reference sequence). The V gene end was trimmed by 0 bases and the J gene end by 0 bases; junction bases not matched to a gene: 12. CDR3 sequence reads: CASSLARASGGYPSTDTQYF. CDR3 coding DNA: TGTGCCAGCAGCTTAGCGCGGGCTAGCGGGGGTTACCCTAGCACAGATACGCAGTATTTT. Combining the CDR3 with reference TRBV7-7 and TRBJ2-3 gives the whole variable domain GAGVSQSPRYKVTKRGQDVTLRCDPISSHATLYWYQQALGQGPEFLTYFNYEAQPDKSGLPSDRFSAERPEGSISTLTIQRTEQRDSAMYRCASSLARASGGYPSTDTQYFGPGTRLTVL.

Of note for this clone: The junction shows a germline mismatch at one end, possibly a read error. The V and J genes are TRBV7-7 and TRBJ2-3; maybe TRBD2 (5 bases). The CDR3 has 13 residues. In germline, CDR1 is SSHAT, CDR2 FNYEAQ (reference sequence). This chain's CDR3 is CASSLAYTDTQYF. CDR3 DNA: TGTGCTAGCAGCTTAGCGTACACAGATACGCAGTATTTT.

CDR3 sequence: CASSLSGSRYTF. As DNA, the CDR3 is TGTGCCAGCAGCTTAAGCGGCAGTCGGTACACCTTC. This sequence joins TRBV11-2 and TRBJ1-2; D unresolved. V was trimmed by 2 bases and J by 11 bases, leaving 12 bases between them. CDR3 length: 12 residues. Germline CDR1 and CDR2: SGHAT and FQNNGV.

The rearrangement joins TRBV24-1 to TRBJ1-5; D is uncertain. The V and J ends lost 4 bases and 3 bases respectively, with 12 bases between them. This CDR3 comprises 15 residues. Per germline, CDR1 KGHDR and CDR2 SFDVKD. CDR3 sequence (DNA): TGTGCCACCAGTGAGTCTCCCGGGCACAATCAGCCCCAGCATTTT. This codes for CATSESPGHNQPQHF.

Only one count was recorded for this clone. The rearrangement joins TRBV7-2 to TRBJ1-1; D may be TRBD1 (6 bases). The CDR3 contains 13 residues. Germline V CDR1 and CDR2: SGHTA, FQGNSA. V was trimmed by 1 base and J by 13 bases, leaving 16 bases between them. CDR3 amino acids: CASSLERDISLFF. CDR3 nucleotides: TGTGCCAGCAGCTTAGAACGGGACATTTCTCTTTTCTTT.

V and J are TRBV19 and TRBJ2-1; possible D gene TRBD2, 7 bases. The length of the CDR3 is 16 residues. Germline V lookup: CDR1 LNHDA, CDR2 SQIVND (reference sequence). V was trimmed by 5 bases and J by 1 base, leaving 15 bases between them. DNA for the CDR3: TGTGCCAGTAGTGGTGGGGGGGCTGTATCCTACAATGAGCAGTTCTTC. This encodes CASSGGGAVSYNEQFF.

V gene TRBV28 combines with J gene TRBJ2-7, with TRBD2 identical over 11 bases. Trimming at V came to 5 bases and at J to 6 bases, leaving 6 bases not matched to a gene. CDR1 and CDR2 from the germline V gene are MDHEN and SYDVKM. CDR3 length: 14 amino acids. In DNA, the CDR3 is TGTGCCAGCAGTCCTAGCGGGAGGCCTCTCGAGCAGTACTTC. It codes for CASSPSGRPLEQYF.

V gene TRBV15 combines with J gene TRBJ2-7; D possibly matches TRBD1 or TRBD2 (5 bases each). V was clipped by 2 bases and J by 3 bases, with 23 bases between them. This CDR3 has 18 residues. The germline V gene encodes CDR1 LNHNV and CDR2 YYDKDF (reference sequence). The CDR3 bases are TGTGCCACCAGCAGATTTGGGGGATCGGGGCAGGGTGGCTACGAGCAGTACTTC. Encoded protein: CATSRFGGSGQGGYEQYF.

The CDR3 loop reads CASKLDSGNTGELFF. CDR3 bases: TGTGCCAGCAAACTGGACAGTGGAAACACCGGGGAGCTGTTTTTT. This chain joins TRBV6-5 and TRBJ2-2, with D maybe TRBD1 (6 bases). Trimming pared 7 bases from V and 2 bases from J, leaving 14 bases between. The CDR3 runs 15 residues. Per the germline V gene, CDR1 is MNHEY and CDR2 is SVGAGI.

This clone was seen once. The genes are TRBV7-9 and TRBJ1-6; D is uncertain. Germline V CDR1 and CDR2: SEHNR, FQNEAQ (reference sequence). V was clipped by 5 bases and J by 7 bases, with 9 bases between them. The CDR3 length is 13 residues. The DNA for the CDR3 is TGTGCCAGCAGCCCCGTAAGGAATTCACCCCTCCACTTT. Encoded protein: CASSPVRNSPLHF.

This clone is a singleton in its sample. The chain is built from TRBV7-2 and TRBJ2-1; D gene unclear. The V gene lost 5 bases and the J gene lost 0 bases, with 11 bases spanning the gap. Germline V gene data show CDR1 as SGHTA and CDR2 as FQGNSA. The CDR3 sequence is 15 residues long. CDR3 nucleotide sequence: TGTGCCAGCAGCCCCACGAGTAACTCCTACAATGAGCAGTTCTTC. As protein: CASSPTSNSYNEQFF.

V usage is TRBV5-5 and J usage is TRBJ1-5, with D unresolved. The germline CDR1 and CDR2 sequences are SGHKS and YYEKEE (reference sequence). The length of the CDR3 is 14 residues. V was shortened by 2 bases and J by 6 bases, with 12 bases between the two germline ends. This CDR3 reads CASSLGGSGQPQHF. The CDR3 DNA reads TGTGCCAGCAGCTTAGGCGGGTCGGGTCAGCCCCAGCATTTT.

The chain joins TRBV6-5 to TRBJ2-3; D is uncertain. Per germline, CDR1 MNHEY and CDR2 SVGAGI. The CDR3 extends over 12 amino acids. Deletions cut 4 bases from V and 6 bases from J, with 8 bases between. CDR3 residues: CASSLVGDTQYF. CDR3 sequence (DNA): TGTGCCAGCAGTTTGGTTGGGGATACGCAGTATTTT.

The chain employs TRBV30 and TRBJ1-2; the match to TRBD1 covers 8 bases. The junction had 4 bases not matched to a gene; V was cut back by 0 bases and J by 4 bases. The CDR3 extends over 14 amino acids. CDR1 GTSNPN and CDR2 SVGIG come from the germline V gene (reference sequence). This CDR3 reads CAWSVGQGPYGYTF. The CDR3, as DNA: TGTGCCTGGAGTGTCGGACAGGGACCCTATGGCTACACCTTC.